This TCR beta chain came from a study of T cell responses to AZD1222 COVID-19 vaccine (TCRdb year 2021). For the study in its entirety: A total of more than 230 trial participants underwent TCR sequencing, of whom 200 to 220 had received two doses of AZD1222 and some 26 had received two doses of the MenACWY control vaccine. Trial participants were enrolled by age into subgroups of 18-55, 56-69 and 70-plus years, and 148, 28 and 57 TCR-sequenced participants, respectively, were included in these subgroups. Beyond this particular receptor, the publication reports: A significant rise in spike-specific TCR breadth and depth was observed after two AZD1222 doses relative to day 0 and relative to MenACWY recipients. Only a handful of AZD1222 recipients were SARS-CoV-2 seropositive at baseline, limiting conclusions about previously exposed vaccinees. Because no day 14 peak-response samples were available, the repertoires could be characterized only after the peak T cell response. Reportedly, close to half of the unique spike-specific TCRs recognized epitopes lying outside the regions that are mutated in the B.1.351 and B.1.1.7 variants. The vaccine-associated CD4 TCRs covered the entire spike protein, and the dominant responses fell in regions 160-218 and 743-854. In the small 56-69-year group, the increase in depth fell short of significance, most likely because of low power. Most participants were white British and females outnumbered males, and the authors suggested that clonal diversity may have been underestimated.

The CDR3 regions of human TCRbeta chains were analyzed by immunosequencing. Under the source paper's analysis protocol: TCRs in the repertoires were matched against a reference library of SARS-CoV-2-specific TCRs that had been generated with the MIRA antigen-specificity platform. Breadth was defined as the fraction of unique TCRs that were SARS-CoV-2-associated, and depth was defined as the fraction of total T cells that were SARS-CoV-2-associated. Each spike-specific TCR was assigned to its reactive spike region and to a CD4 or CD8 class using the MIRA data. Log10-transformed breadth and depth values were compared by one-way ANOVA with Sidak's multiple comparisons tests. Drawn from immuneACCESS, this table holds only the in-frame rearrangements with V and J called that TCRdb kept. Clones are partly lost; checked studies trace under half to an unresolved V gene and leave the rest unexplained. V and J calls and clone size are as listed in that table; D and trimming were resolved from the DNA. For this sample there are approximately 270,000 clones; 94% appear just once. Of the sample, 0.55% is held by the ten largest clones.

The junction carries 14 bases between V and J, which are trimmed by 6 bases and 6 bases respectively. CDR3 length: 13 amino acids, cysteine to phenylalanine. Kept here is only the CDR3 DNA, which spans 39 bases and is read in frame from base 1. CDR1 and CDR2 are read off the germline V gene as MNHNS and SASEGT. The time point label corresponds to: about 28 days (+/-7) after the second vaccine dose. AZD1222 recipients given second doses at about 4 weeks or at about 12 weeks were pooled, since spike-specific TCR depth and breadth were not found to differ between the two schedules. Samples from vaccinated people were obtained from the UK trials COV001 and COV002, which included a single-blind randomized controlled phase 2/3 trial of AZD1222 (ChAdOx1 nCoV-19) in healthy adults. For TCRbeta chain sequencing, PBMC samples were collected from trial participants at day 0 and at day 28 after the second dose.

About this clone itself: Its recognized antigen is unknown. The input lacks base qualities; no much larger clone sits a single base away.

The V and J genes are TRBV6-1 and TRBJ1-1; possibly the D gene is TRBD1, per 6 matching bases. Sequenced here: peripheral blood, sampled 28 days after the second AZD1222 dose. The sequence was obtained from an adult who received the AZD1222 COVID-19 vaccine. The CDR3 here reads CASRGSGDPEAFF. The DNA reads TGTGCCAGCAGGGGATCAGGGGATCCTGAAGCTTTCTTT.